These T cell receptor beta chains were read from a single sample in a study of T cells in localized non-small cell lung cancer. Assay: immunoSEQ multiplex PCR; the TCRdb copy retains only in-frame clones and omits some. The profile shows tens of thousands of clones, 85% to 90% of them singletons. The sequencing here drew on peripheral blood, taken before any cancer treatment. The receptors shown here come from a female donor over 55 with stage I squamous cell lung carcinoma. CDR3s include the opening cysteine and the closing phenylalanine or tryptophan.

j_call v_call cdr3_aa
TRBJ1-1 TRBV19 CASSLRQTEAFF
TRBJ2-1 TRBV5-4 CASSFRGAHEQFF
TRBJ2-3 TRBV10-3 CAITPTGPKSTDTQYF
TRBJ2-1 TRBV11-2 CASSLTGRQEQFF
TRBJ1-5 TRBV18 CASSPETGNQPQHF
TRBJ2-2 TRBV6-1 CASSLRTGELFF
TRBJ2-7 TRBV10-3 CAIKPSGSDEQYF
TRBJ2-3 TRBV2 CASSREVTGADTQYF
TRBJ2-3 TRBV5-8 CASRPVRDPFTDTQYF
TRBJ2-5 TRBV18 CASSPPGTSGETQYF
TRBJ2-1 TRBV7-2 CASSLVVAGRGEQFF
TRBJ2-5 TRBV7-9 CASSLVRERQTQYF
TRBJ1-3 TRBV5-6 CASSSRGDAIDTTYF
TRBJ1-5 TRBV2 CASRPQGSGGLGQPQHF
TRBJ2-1 TRBV7-3 CASSSDPTGNNEQFF
TRBJ2-2 TRBV7-3 CASSTRAVNTGELFF
TRBJ2-3 TRBV30 CAWKSGLAGVDTQYF
TRBJ1-3 TRBV7-2 CASSSGTGDSGNTIYF
TRBJ2-1 TRBV5-1 CASRLADSSYNEQFF
TRBJ2-7 TRBV5-1 CASSLDTYEQYF
TRBJ1-5 TRBV18 CASSPVEGGQPQHF
TRBJ1-2 TRBV7-9 CASSEQGFNYGYTF
TRBJ1-1 TRBV4-1 CASSQEGQGWWNTEAFF
TRBJ1-4 TRBV7-2 CASSSPAGGGEKLFF
TRBJ2-5 TRBV29-1 CSVDSGRGETQYF
TRBJ1-2 TRBV10-3 CAIRGGGPRRAYGYTF
TRBJ1-4 TRBV13 CASSLRTNNEKLFF
TRBJ2-4 TRBV19 CASSIGTDRGLAKNIQYF
TRBJ1-2 TRBV5-1 CASSFQGADYGYTF
TRBJ2-5 TRBV7-8 CASSFSGLAGVETQYF
TRBJ1-2 TRBV29-1 CSADRVGGYTF
TRBJ2-1 TRBV2 CASRGLAGGPNYNEQFF
TRBJ1-3 TRBV5-1 CASSSEGVGSTIYF
TRBJ2-7 TRBV7-9 CASSPGLAGAWTYEQYF
TRBJ1-1 TRBV5-4 CASSLNTEAFF
TRBJ2-1 TRBV19 CASSTGTTDMVQFF
TRBJ1-5 TRBV12-2 CASRLKLPWGQPQHF
TRBJ2-3 TRBV6-5 CASSLRAGHTDTQYF
TRBJ2-7 TRBV7-8 CASSLGTGGLLSYEQYF
TRBJ2-1 TRBV7-2 CASSLWSGNEQFF
TRBJ2-3 TRBV5-6 CASSPFGLNTDTQYF
TRBJ2-2 TRBV19 CASSIGSYTGELFF
TRBJ1-2 TRBV19 CASSPIHKQNYGYTF
TRBJ2-7 TRBV2 CASSVGREGSYEQYF
TRBJ2-1 TRBV5-1 CASSSQGQINEQFF
TRBJ1-2 TRBV7-8 CASSPIGTSDGYTF
TRBJ2-3 TRBV7-3 CASSLLAGVKDTQYF
TRBJ2-7 TRBV18 CASSPEVMVGANSYEQYF
TRBJ2-5 TRBV10-2 CASSYLGETQYF
TRBJ2-3 TRBV15 CATSMFRVRRDGTDTQYF
TRBJ1-4 TRBV6-1 CASSEAGTVEKLFF
TRBJ2-3 TRBV7-3 CASSFGPGLAGGPYTDTQYF